This TCR beta chain was captured in a study of T cell responses to AZD1222 COVID-19 vaccine. V gave up 7 bases and J gave up 0 bases, with 12 bases separating them. The CDR3 covers 14 residues. Germline V gene data show CDR1 as PRHDT and CDR2 as FYEKMQ (reference sequence). Study outcomes and limitations: Donor demographics were predominantly white British with a female majority; clonal diversity may be underestimated. The number of AZD1222 recipients seropositive at baseline was only 6 or 7. Spike-wide coverage was observed for vaccine-associated CD4 TCRs, with dominant responses at 160-218 and 743-854.

Clones were sequenced by immunoSEQ multiplex PCR, and TCRdb holds only the in-frame ones, with some missing. The profile shows about 150,000 clones, over 75% of them singletons. With regard to this clone: The target antigen is unknown.

This chain joins TRBV13 and TRBJ1-1, with D perhaps TRBD1 (5 bases). The sequence was collected from an adult in good health. The sample in question was peripheral blood, obtained on day 0 of AZD1222 vaccination. DNA for the CDR3: TGTGCCAGCACGTGGGGCGCATTGAACACTGAAGCTTTCTTT. Translation gives CASTWGALNTEAFF.